This T cell receptor (beta chain) was found in a study of T cell repertoires in cytomegalovirus infection. Study as a whole: Selection of CMV epitopes for the study included recently identified HLA-C-restricted and well-studied HLA-B-restricted ones.

The CDR3 sequence is 16 residues long. The germline V gene has CDR1 SGHNT and CDR2 YYREEE (reference sequence). Trimming shortened V by 4 bases and J by 0 bases, and 13 bases separated the two germline ends. Via MiXCR, TCRdb re-called the reads, giving one row per CDR3 protein. This table holds 400,000 to 600,000 distinct CDR3 sequences, roughly 42% found once. Concerning this clonotype: Its antigen remains unidentified.

Study findings and constraints: The cumulative frequency of public TCR beta families identified carriers of CMV plus the relevant HLA.

This rearrangement joins TRBV5-4 to TRBJ2-2; D remains ambiguous. This TCR derives from a human donor in good health (CMV status not recorded). Some clones in this sample may be carry-over from other donors' samples. Here the sequenced sample was cultured PBMCs, taken from culture after CMV antigen stimulation. The CDR3 DNA sequence: TGTGCCAGCAGCCTTGGCGGAGACGCGAACACCGGGGAGCTGTTTTTT. This gives the protein CASSLGGDANTGELFF.